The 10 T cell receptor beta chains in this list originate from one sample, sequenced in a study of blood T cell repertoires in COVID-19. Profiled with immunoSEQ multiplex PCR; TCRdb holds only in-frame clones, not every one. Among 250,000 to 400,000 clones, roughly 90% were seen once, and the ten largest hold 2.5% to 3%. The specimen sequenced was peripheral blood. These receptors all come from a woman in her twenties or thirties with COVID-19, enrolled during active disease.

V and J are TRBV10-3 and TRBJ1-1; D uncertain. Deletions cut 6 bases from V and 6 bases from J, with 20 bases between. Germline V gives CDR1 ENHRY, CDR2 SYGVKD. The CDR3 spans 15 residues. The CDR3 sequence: CAISAAGPSRPEAFF. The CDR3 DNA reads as TGTGCCATCAGCGCTGCAGGTCCGAGTAGACCTGAAGCTTTCTTT.

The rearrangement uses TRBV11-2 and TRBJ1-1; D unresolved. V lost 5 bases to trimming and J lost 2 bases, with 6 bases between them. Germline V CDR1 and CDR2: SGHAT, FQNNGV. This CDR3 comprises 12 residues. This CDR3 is CASSGSNTEAFF. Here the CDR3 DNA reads TGTGCCAGCAGCGGCAGTAACACTGAAGCTTTCTTT.

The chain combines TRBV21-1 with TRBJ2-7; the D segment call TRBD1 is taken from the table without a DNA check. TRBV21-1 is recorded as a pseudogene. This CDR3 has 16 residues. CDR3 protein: CASSKKGQGGNYEQYF. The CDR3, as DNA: TGTGCCAGCAGCAAAAAGGGACAGGGGGGAAACTACGAGCAGTACTTC.

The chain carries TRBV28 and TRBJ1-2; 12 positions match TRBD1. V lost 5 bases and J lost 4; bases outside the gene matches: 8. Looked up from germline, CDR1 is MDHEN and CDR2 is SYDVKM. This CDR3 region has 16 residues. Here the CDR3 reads CASSDRDRGLTYGYTF. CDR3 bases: TGTGCCAGCAGTGACCGGGACAGGGGGCTTACCTATGGCTACACCTTC.

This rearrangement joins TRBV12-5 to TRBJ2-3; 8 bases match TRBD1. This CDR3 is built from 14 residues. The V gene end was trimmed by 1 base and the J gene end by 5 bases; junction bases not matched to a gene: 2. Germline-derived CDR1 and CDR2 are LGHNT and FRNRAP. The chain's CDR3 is CASGLGQGRDTQYF. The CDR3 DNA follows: TGTGCTAGTGGTTTGGGACAGGGGCGAGATACGCAGTATTTT.

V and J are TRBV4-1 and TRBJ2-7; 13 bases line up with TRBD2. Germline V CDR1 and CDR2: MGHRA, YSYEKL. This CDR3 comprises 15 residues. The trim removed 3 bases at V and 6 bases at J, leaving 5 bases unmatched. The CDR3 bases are TGCGCCAGCAGCCAGACTAGCGGGAGGTTCGGCGAGCAGTACTTC. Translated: CASSQTSGRFGEQYF.

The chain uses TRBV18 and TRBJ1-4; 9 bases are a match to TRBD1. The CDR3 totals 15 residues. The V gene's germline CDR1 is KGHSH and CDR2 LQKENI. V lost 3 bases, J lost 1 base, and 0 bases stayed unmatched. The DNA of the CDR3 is TGTGCCAGCTCACCGGGACAGGGAACTAATGAAAAACTGTTTTTT. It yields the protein CASSPGQGTNEKLFF. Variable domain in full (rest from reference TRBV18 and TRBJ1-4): NAGVMQNPRHLVRRRGQEARLRCSPMKGHSHVYWYRQLPEEGLKFMVYLQKENIIDESGMPKERFSAEFPKEGPSILRIQQVVRGDSAAYFCASSPGQGTNEKLFFGSGTQLSVL.

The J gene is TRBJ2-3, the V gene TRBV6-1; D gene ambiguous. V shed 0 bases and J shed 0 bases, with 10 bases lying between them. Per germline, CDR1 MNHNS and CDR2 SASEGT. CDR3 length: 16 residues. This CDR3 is CASSEASIGSTDTQYF. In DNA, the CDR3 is TGTGCCAGCAGTGAAGCGTCTATCGGTAGCACAGATACGCAGTATTTT.

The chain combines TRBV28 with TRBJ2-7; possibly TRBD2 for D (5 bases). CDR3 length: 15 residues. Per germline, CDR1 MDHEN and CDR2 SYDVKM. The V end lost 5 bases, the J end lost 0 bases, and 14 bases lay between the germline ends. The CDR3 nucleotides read TGTGCCAGCAGTGAAATAGGACTGTCCTCCTACGAGCAGTACTTC. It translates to CASSEIGLSSYEQYF.

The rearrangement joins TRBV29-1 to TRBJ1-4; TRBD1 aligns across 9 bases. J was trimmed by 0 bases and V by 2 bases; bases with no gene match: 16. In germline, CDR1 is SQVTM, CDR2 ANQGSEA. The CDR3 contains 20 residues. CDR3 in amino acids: CSVELGPGQGVYATNEKLFF. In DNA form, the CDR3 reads TGCAGCGTTGAACTTGGACCGGGACAGGGCGTTTATGCAACTAATGAAAAACTGTTTTTT. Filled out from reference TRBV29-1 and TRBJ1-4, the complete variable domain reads SAVISQKPSRDICQRGTSLTIQCQVDSQVTMMFWYRQQPGQSLTLIATANQGSEATYESGFVIDKFPISRPNLTFSTLTVSNMSPEDSSIYLCSVELGPGQGVYATNEKLFFGSGTQLSVL.